This TCR beta chain was obtained from a study of OX40 agonist ivuxolimab in advanced cancers. Study background: Dose-escalation patients suffered from hepatocellular carcinoma, melanoma, renal cell or head and neck cancer. 30% to 40% of patients had received prior checkpoint inhibitor therapy.

The CDR3 loop spans 12 amino acids. Deletions cut 2 bases from V and 0 bases from J, with 2 bases between. Germline CDR1 reads SNHLY; CDR2 reads FYNNEI. Study observations and caveats: There were, on average, more expanded clones in CD8+ T cells than in CD4+.

The data were produced by immunoSEQ multiplex PCR, yet TCRdb's version contains in-frame clones alone and is incomplete. Here the sample spans tens of thousands of clones, 65% to 90% being singletons. On this clone: Its cognate antigen is unknown.

The material sequenced was CD4+ or CD8+ T cells sorted from blood, taken in a trial of the OX40 agonist ivuxolimab. This chain joins TRBV2 and TRBJ2-7; D call uncertain. This receptor was identified in an adult with an advanced solid tumor such as melanoma, head and neck, liver or kidney cancer. CDR3 sequence reads: CASSEFSYEQYF. The DNA of the CDR3 is TGTGCCAGCAGTGAATTCTCCTACGAGCAGTACTTC.